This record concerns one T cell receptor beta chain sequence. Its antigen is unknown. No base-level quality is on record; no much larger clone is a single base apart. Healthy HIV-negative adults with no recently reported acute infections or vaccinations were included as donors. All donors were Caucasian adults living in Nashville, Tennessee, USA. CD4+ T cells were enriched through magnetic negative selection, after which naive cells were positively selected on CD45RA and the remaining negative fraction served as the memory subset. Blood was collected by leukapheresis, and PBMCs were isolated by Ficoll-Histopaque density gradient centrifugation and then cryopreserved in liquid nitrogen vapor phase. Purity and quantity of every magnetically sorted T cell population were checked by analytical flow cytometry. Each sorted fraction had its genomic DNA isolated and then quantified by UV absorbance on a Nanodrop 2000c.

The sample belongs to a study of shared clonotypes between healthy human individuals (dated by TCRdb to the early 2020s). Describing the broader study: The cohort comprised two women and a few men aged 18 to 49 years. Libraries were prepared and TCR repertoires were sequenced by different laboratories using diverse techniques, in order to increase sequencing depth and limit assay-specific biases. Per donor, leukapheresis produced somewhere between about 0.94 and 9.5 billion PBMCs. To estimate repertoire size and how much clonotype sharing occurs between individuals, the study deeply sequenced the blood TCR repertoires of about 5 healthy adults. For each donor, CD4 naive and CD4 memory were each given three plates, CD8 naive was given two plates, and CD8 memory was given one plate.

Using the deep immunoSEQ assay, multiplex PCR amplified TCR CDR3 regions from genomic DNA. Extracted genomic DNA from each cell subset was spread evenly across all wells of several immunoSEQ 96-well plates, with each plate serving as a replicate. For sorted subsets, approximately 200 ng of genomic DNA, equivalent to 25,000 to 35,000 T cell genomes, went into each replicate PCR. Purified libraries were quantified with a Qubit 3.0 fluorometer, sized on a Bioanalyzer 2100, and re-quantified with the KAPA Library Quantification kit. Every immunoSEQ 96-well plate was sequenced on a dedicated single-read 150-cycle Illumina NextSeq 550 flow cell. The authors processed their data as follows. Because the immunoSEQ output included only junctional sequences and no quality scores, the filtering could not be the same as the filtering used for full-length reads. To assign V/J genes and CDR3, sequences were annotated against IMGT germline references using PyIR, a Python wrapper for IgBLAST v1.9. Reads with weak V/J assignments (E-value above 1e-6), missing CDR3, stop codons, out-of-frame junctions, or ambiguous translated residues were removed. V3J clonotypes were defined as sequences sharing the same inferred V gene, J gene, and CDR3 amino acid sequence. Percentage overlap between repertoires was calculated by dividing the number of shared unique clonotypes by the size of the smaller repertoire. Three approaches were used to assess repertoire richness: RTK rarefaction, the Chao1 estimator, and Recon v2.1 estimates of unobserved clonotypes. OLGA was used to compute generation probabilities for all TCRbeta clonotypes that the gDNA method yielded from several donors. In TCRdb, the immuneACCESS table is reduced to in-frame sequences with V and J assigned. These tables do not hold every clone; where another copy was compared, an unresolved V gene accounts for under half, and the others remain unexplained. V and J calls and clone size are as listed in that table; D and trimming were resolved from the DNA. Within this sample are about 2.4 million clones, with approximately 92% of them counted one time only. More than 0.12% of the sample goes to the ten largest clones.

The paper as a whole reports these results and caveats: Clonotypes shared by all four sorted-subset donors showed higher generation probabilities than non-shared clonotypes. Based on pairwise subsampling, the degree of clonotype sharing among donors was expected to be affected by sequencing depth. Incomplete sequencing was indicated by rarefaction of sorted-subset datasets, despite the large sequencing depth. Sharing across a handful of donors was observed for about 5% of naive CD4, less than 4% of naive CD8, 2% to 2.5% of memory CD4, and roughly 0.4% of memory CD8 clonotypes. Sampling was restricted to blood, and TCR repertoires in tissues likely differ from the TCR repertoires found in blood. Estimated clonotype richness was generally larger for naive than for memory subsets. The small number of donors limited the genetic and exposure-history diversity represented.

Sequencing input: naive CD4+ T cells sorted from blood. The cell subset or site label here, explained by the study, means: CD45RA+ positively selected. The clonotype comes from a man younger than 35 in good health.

CDR3 region: CASSNKGGGNTYEQYF. The sequence in DNA is TGTGCCAGTAGTAATAAAGGCGGAGGAAACACCTACGAGCAGTACTTC. The chain is assembled from TRBV19 and TRBJ2-7; TRBD2 might be the D gene, on 5 matching bases. Based on the germline V gene (reference sequence), the CDR1 and CDR2 sequences are LNHDA and SQIVND. Taken from cysteine to phenylalanine, the CDR3 has 16 residues. Only the CDR3 part of the read is kept: 48 bases, read in frame from the first base. Trimming removed 4 bases from V and 2 bases from J, leaving 18 bases between the germline ends.